These 32 T cell receptor beta chains were sequenced from one sample in a study of blood T cell repertoires in COVID-19. Measured with immunoSEQ multiplex PCR; TCRdb has only the in-frame clones, and not every one. Of approximately 160,000 clones in the sample, more than 85% were seen once. Material for sequencing was PBMCs or T cells enriched from blood (not recorded which). The receptor source for this set is a woman in her forties or fifties who had recovered from COVID-19.

This chain links TRBV3-1 (or the pseudogene TRBV3-2) with TRBJ2-3, with D possibly TRBD2 on 5 matching bases. The CDR3 has 13 amino acids. V lost 4 bases to trimming and J lost 14 bases, with 19 bases between them. Germline loops: CDR1 LGHDT, CDR2 YNNKEL (reference sequence). CDR3 residues: CASSPTGSGFSYF. CDR3 sequence (DNA): TGTGCCAGCAGCCCCACGGGGAGCGGCTTTTCGTATTTT.

The J gene is TRBJ2-3, the V gene TRBV27, with 9 bases fitting TRBD2. Germline loops: CDR1 MNHEY, CDR2 SMNVEV (reference sequence). The CDR3 length is 17 residues. V was clipped by 0 bases and J by 4 bases; unmatched bases: 8. As DNA, the CDR3 is TGTGCCAGCAGTTTATCGGGCGGGAGGGCCCGGGCAGATACGCAGTATTTT. Translating it yields CASSLSGGRARADTQYF.

The chain has TRBV19 and TRBJ1-4; 9 bases agree with TRBD1. In germline, CDR1 is LNHDA, CDR2 SQIVND (reference sequence). V trimming: 2 bases; J trimming: 7 bases; junction bases outside the gene matches: 8. The length of the CDR3 is 16 residues. This CDR3 is CASSISVGQGSEKLFF. CDR3 sequence (DNA): TGTGCCAGTAGTATAAGCGTTGGACAGGGGTCTGAAAAACTGTTTTTT.

The V and J genes are TRBV28 and TRBJ1-1; D is perhaps TRBD1 (5 bases). V dropped 4 bases and J dropped 1 base, with 10 bases sitting between them. The CDR3 runs to 14 residues. Germline-derived CDR1 and CDR2 are MDHEN and SYDVKM. The chain's CDR3 is CASSSAGRNTEAFF. The DNA for the CDR3 is TGTGCCAGCAGTTCGGCAGGGCGGAACACTGAAGCTTTCTTT.

V is TRBV28 and J is TRBJ2-7; 11 bases line up with TRBD2. The CDR3 sequence is 15 residues long. V shed 7 bases, J shed 4 bases, and the junction held 9 bases outside the gene matches. In germline, CDR1 is MDHEN, CDR2 SYDVKM. The CDR3 DNA reads as TGTGCCAGCAAAAGTGGGACTAGCGGAGATTACGAGCAGTACTTC. As protein: CASKSGTSGDYEQYF.

The chain links TRBV5-1 to TRBJ2-2; 7 bases are shared with TRBD2. V lost 1 base and J lost 0; bases outside the gene matches: 3. The CDR3 has 16 amino acids. Germline CDR1 reads SGHRS; CDR2 reads YFSETQ. Here the CDR3 DNA reads TGCGCCAGCAGCTTGACGGGAGGTACGAACACCGGGGAGCTGTTTTTT. Its translation: CASSLTGGTNTGELFF.

The rearrangement links TRBV7-2 to TRBJ1-5, with 8 bases aligning to TRBD1. J lost 4 bases, V lost 5 bases, and 7 bases had no gene match. Germline-derived CDR1 and CDR2 are SGHTA and FQGNSA. This CDR3 region has 15 residues. The CDR3: CASSPRTGLNQPQHF. For the CDR3, the DNA is TGTGCCAGCAGCCCTCGGACAGGGCTGAATCAGCCCCAGCATTTT.

The chain joins TRBV5-1 to TRBJ2-1; tentatively, D is TRBD2 (6 bases). This CDR3 comprises 15 residues. The ends were cut back, 0 bases at V and 4 bases at J, with 11 bases in the middle. The V gene's germline CDR1 is SGHRS and CDR2 YFSETQ. CDR3: CASSLESGFYNEQFF. The CDR3 DNA reads as TGCGCCAGCAGCTTGGAAAGCGGGTTTTACAATGAGCAGTTCTTC.

This chain uses TRBV4-1 with TRBJ2-7; maybe TRBD1 (6 bases). In germline, CDR1 is MGHRA, CDR2 YSYEKL. The CDR3 totals 15 residues. Trimming pared 0 bases from V and 2 bases from J, leaving 11 bases between. The CDR3: CASSQEYRETYEQYF. The CDR3 DNA reads TGCGCCAGCAGCCAAGAATACAGGGAAACCTACGAGCAGTACTTC.

V gene TRBV11-3 combines with J gene TRBJ2-7; 7 positions match TRBD1. The CDR3 sequence is 15 residues long. The V and J ends lost 5 bases and 0 bases, in that order; junction bases with no gene match: 7. Germline CDR1 and CDR2: SGHNT and YENEEA. CDR3 nucleotides: TGTGCCAGCAGCGCCACCGGGACAGCCTCCTACGAGCAGTACTTC. Residues: CASSATGTASYEQYF. The variable domain in full, with the rest retrieved from reference TRBV11-3 and TRBJ2-7, is EAGVVQSPRYKIIEKKQPVAFWCNPISGHNTLYWYLQNLGQGPELLIRYENEEAVDDSQLPKDRFSAERLKGVDSTLKIQPAELGDSAVYLCASSATGTASYEQYFGPGTRLTVT.

The chain has TRBV5-1 and TRBJ2-5, with TRBD2 matching 11 bases. The CDR3 loop spans 16 amino acids. Germline loops: CDR1 SGHRS, CDR2 YFSETQ. With 3 bases clipped from V and 2 bases from J, the junction kept 6 bases outside the gene matches. DNA of the CDR3: TGCGCCAGCAGCTACCGACTAGCGGGACCTCAAGAGACCCAGTACTTC. It yields the protein CASSYRLAGPQETQYF.

The chain uses TRBV9 and TRBJ1-1; weak D call: TRBD1 (5 bases). There are 14 residues in the CDR3. Per the germline V gene, CDR1 is SGDLS and CDR2 is YYNGEE. Trimming stripped 0 bases from V and 3 bases from J, with 9 bases between. DNA for the CDR3: TGTGCCAGCAGCGTAGCAGGGTGGGACACTGAAGCTTTCTTT. Protein: CASSVAGWDTEAFF.

The V call is TRBV5-4, the J call TRBJ2-7; D might be TRBD1 (5 bases). The CDR3 totals 13 residues. V lost 1 base and J lost 6, with 11 bases in between. Per germline, CDR1 SGHNT and CDR2 YYREEE (reference sequence). DNA for the CDR3: TGTGCCAGCAGCTTGTTTCAGGGCCGCGAGCAGTACTTC. It is translated as CASSLFQGREQYF.

This clone was counted between two and nine times. The chain couples TRBV6-5 to TRBJ2-2; D gene uncertain. Germline CDR1 reads MNHEY; CDR2 reads SVGAGI. The CDR3 length is 13 residues. The ends were cut back, 7 bases at V and 0 bases at J, with 6 bases in the middle. CDR3 in amino acids: CASKPANTGELFF. As DNA, the CDR3 is TGTGCCAGCAAGCCCGCGAACACCGGGGAGCTGTTTTTT.

The chain carries TRBV30 and TRBJ1-5; unclear D gene. The CDR3 runs to 13 residues. V lost 2 bases to trimming and J lost 6 bases, with 11 bases between them. Per the germline V gene, CDR1 is GTSNPN and CDR2 is SVGIG (reference sequence). CDR3 nucleotide sequence: TGTGCCTGGAGTAAATCGGGTGGTCAGCCCCAGCATTTT. This codes for CAWSKSGGQPQHF.

This clone was seen only a few times. The chain recombines TRBV28 with TRBJ2-1; the match to TRBD2 covers 8 bases. Germline V gives CDR1 MDHEN, CDR2 SYDVKM. Unmatched junction bases numbered 9, after V lost 7 bases and J lost 7 bases. This CDR3 is built from 14 residues. The CDR3 loop is CASKTGGPGNEQFF. The CDR3 bases are TGTGCCAGCAAAACGGGAGGGCCCGGGAATGAGCAGTTCTTC.

This chain links TRBV6-6 with TRBJ2-7; 8 positions agree with TRBD1. Germline V gene data show CDR1 as MNHNY and CDR2 as SVGAGI (reference sequence). The CDR3 has 12 amino acids. CDR3 in DNA: TGTGCTACCGGCGGGACAGGTTACGAGCAGTACTTC. It specifies CATGGTGYEQYF.

J is TRBJ2-1 and V is TRBV5-1; D remains ambiguous. Germline V gene lookup returns CDR1 SGHRS and CDR2 YFSETQ. This CDR3 has 15 residues. V lost 0 bases, J lost 4 bases, and 11 bases lay in between. This chain's CDR3 is CASSLAVAEYNEQFF. The CDR3 bases are TGCGCCAGCAGCTTGGCCGTAGCCGAATACAATGAGCAGTTCTTC.

The chain couples TRBV29-1 to TRBJ1-1, with TRBD1 matching 7 bases. Germline assignment: CDR1 SQVTM and CDR2 ANQGSEA. The V gene end was trimmed by 5 bases and the J gene end by 5 bases; junction bases not matched to a gene: 11. CDR3 length: 14 amino acids. CDR3 residues: CSVISDRVGTEAFF. The DNA of the CDR3 is TGCAGCGTTATCTCCGACAGGGTGGGGACTGAAGCTTTCTTT.

The chain is built from TRBV28 and TRBJ1-1; the D gene is possibly TRBD1 (5 bases). V was pared by 2 bases and J by 7 bases, with 17 bases between. In germline, CDR1 is MDHEN, CDR2 SYDVKM. The CDR3 consists of 15 residues. CDR3 DNA sequence: TGTGCCAGCAGTTTAACAGGTAGCCGAAACGGTGAAGCTTTCTTT. Encoded protein: CASSLTGSRNGEAFF.

The DNA of the CDR3 is TGTGCCAGCAGAATGACAGGGTCCGTCTCTGGGGCCAACGTCCTGACTTTC. Residues: CASRMTGSVSGANVLTF. This chain links TRBV6-4 with TRBJ2-6; 7 bases agree with TRBD1. V shed 6 bases and J 0 bases; nucleotides not matched to a gene: 8. Germline values: CDR1 MRHNA, CDR2 SNTAGT. This CDR3 region has 17 residues.

The V call is TRBV9, the J call TRBJ2-5, with TRBD2 as a possible D gene (6 bases). V was trimmed by 3 bases and J by 5 bases, leaving 17 bases between them. Germline CDR1 SGDLS, CDR2 YYNGEE. CDR3 length: 15 residues. In DNA, the CDR3 is TGTGCCAGCAGCGACCCCCGGGAGATGGGGGAGACCCAGTACTTC. Protein sequence: CASSDPREMGETQYF.

The genes are TRBV6-2 or TRBV6-3 and TRBJ2-1; D uncertain. This CDR3 is 14 amino acids long. V was pared by 4 bases and J by 1 base, with 8 bases between. CDR1 and CDR2 from the germline V gene are MNHEY and SVGEGT. The DNA for the CDR3 is TGTGCCAGCAGTTTGTCTCCTTCCTACAATGAGCAGTTCTTC. It yields the protein CASSLSPSYNEQFF.

The chain carries TRBV7-9 and TRBJ2-5; 9 positions agree with TRBD2. CDR1 and CDR2 (germline): SEHNR, FQNEAQ (reference sequence). The CDR3 runs 14 residues. The V segment lost 6 bases and the J segment 4 bases; nucleotides outside the gene matches: 6. The CDR3 region is CASSTSLAGETQYF. In DNA, the CDR3 is TGTGCCAGCAGTACATCACTAGCGGGAGAGACCCAGTACTTC.

This chain joins TRBV6-5 and TRBJ1-1, with a weak D call TRBD1 (6 bases). CDR3 size: 14 residues. Germline CDR1 reads MNHEY; CDR2 reads SVGAGI. With 6 bases removed from V and 0 bases from J, the gap between germline ends came to 11 bases. The CDR3 spells CASRERGMNTEAFF. CDR3 DNA sequence: TGTGCCAGCAGGGAGAGGGGGATGAACACTGAAGCTTTCTTT.

CDR3 coding DNA: TGTGCCAGCAGTGAATTTCCCCGGACAGGTATCCAAGAGACCCAGTACTTC. Its translation is CASSEFPRTGIQETQYF. This chain joins TRBV25-1 and TRBJ2-5, with 7 nucleotides matching TRBD1. Germline CDR1 and CDR2: MGHDK and SYGVNS. This CDR3 is built from 17 residues. Trimming took 1 base from V and 1 from J; bases not matched to a gene: 9.

The chain employs TRBV19 and TRBJ1-2; D perhaps matches TRBD1 (5 bases). Germline CDR1 is LNHDA and CDR2 is SQIVND (reference sequence). The CDR3 consists of 13 residues. V was cut by 5 bases and J by 8 bases, with 15 bases left in between. The CDR3 nucleotides read TGTGCCAGTAGTGTACCCGGAGCAGGGGGCTACACCTTC. It is translated as CASSVPGAGGYTF. Full variable domain (outside the CDR3, taken from reference TRBV19 and TRBJ1-2): DGGITQSPKYLFRKEGQNVTLSCEQNLNHDAMYWYRQDPGQGLRLIYYSQIVNDFQKGDIAEGYSVSREKKESFPLTVTSAQKNPTAFYLCASSVPGAGGYTFGSGTRLTVV.

V usage is TRBV10-2 and J usage is TRBJ2-5, with 7 bases identical to TRBD2. CDR1 and CDR2 from the germline V gene are WSHSY and SAAADI. Trimming at V came to 8 bases and at J to 3 bases, leaving 9 bases not matched to a gene. The CDR3 contains 14 residues. CDR3 sequence reads: CASRDYPSEETQYF. DNA of the CDR3: TGCGCCAGCCGGGACTACCCTTCCGAAGAGACCCAGTACTTC.

The chain couples TRBV28 to TRBJ2-1; D possibly corresponds to TRBD1 (5 bases). V was shortened by 6 bases and J by 5 bases, with 14 bases between the two germline ends. The CDR3 has 14 residues. In germline, CDR1 is MDHEN, CDR2 SYDVKM. This CDR3 is CASSFQGKNNEQFF. The CDR3, as DNA: TGTGCCAGCAGCTTCCAGGGTAAAAACAATGAGCAGTTCTTC.

The chain carries TRBV30 and TRBJ2-7; TRBD1 matches 7 bases. The CDR3 extends over 15 amino acids. Germline V gene data show CDR1 as GTSNPN and CDR2 as SVGIG (reference sequence). With 0 bases clipped from V and 0 bases from J, the junction kept 5 bases outside the gene matches. The CDR3 coding sequence is TGTGCCTGGAGTGTACAGGGGCCCCTCTCCTACGAGCAGTACTTC. It codes for CAWSVQGPLSYEQYF. Based on the CDR3 plus reference TRBV30 and TRBJ2-7, the full variable domain is SQTIHQWPATLVQPVGSPLSLECTVEGTSNPNLYWYRQAAGRGLQLLFYSVGIGQISSEVPQNLSASRPQDRQFILSSKKLLLSDSGFYLCAWSVQGPLSYEQYFGPGTRLTVT.

This chain joins TRBV28 and TRBJ2-4; TRBD1 is a possible D gene (5 bases). V gave up 6 bases and J gave up 3 bases, with 21 bases separating them. Germline V gives CDR1 MDHEN, CDR2 SYDVKM. The CDR3 length is 17 residues. The DNA for the CDR3 is TGTGCCAGCAGCTCTATCGAGCAGGGTCCTGGCAAAAACATTCAGTACTTC. The encoded protein is CASSSIEQGPGKNIQYF. The full variable domain, in which reference TRBV28 and TRBJ2-4 provide the parts outside the CDR3, is DVKVTQSSRYLVKRTGEKVFLECVQDMDHENMFWYRQDPGLGLRLIYFSYDVKMKEKGDIPEGYSVSREKKERFSLILESASTNQTSMYLCASSSIEQGPGKNIQYFGAGTRLSVL.

Comment on this clone: Other nucleotide sequences from this sample produce the same CDR3. The J gene is TRBJ2-7, the V gene TRBV9; 12 bases match TRBD2. CDR3 length: 15 amino acids. CDR1 and CDR2 from the germline V gene are SGDLS and YYNGEE. Losses at the gene ends were 2 bases for V and 2 bases for J; bases not matched to a gene: 2. CDR3 amino acids: CASSVGLAGTYEQYF. In DNA, the CDR3 is TGTGCCAGCAGCGTCGGACTAGCGGGAACCTACGAGCAGTACTTC.